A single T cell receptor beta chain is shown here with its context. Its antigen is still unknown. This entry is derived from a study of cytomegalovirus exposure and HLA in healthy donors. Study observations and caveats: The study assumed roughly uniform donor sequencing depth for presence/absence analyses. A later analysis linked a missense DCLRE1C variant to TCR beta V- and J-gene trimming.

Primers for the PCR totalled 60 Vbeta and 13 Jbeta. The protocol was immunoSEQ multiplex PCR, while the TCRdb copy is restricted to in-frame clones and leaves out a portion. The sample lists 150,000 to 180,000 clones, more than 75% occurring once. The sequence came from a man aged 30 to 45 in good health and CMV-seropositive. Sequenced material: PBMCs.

DNA of the CDR3: TGTGCCAGCAGGAGACAGGGGGCGCATTTCGGGGAGCTGTTTTTT. As protein: CASRRQGAHFGELFF. The chain has TRBV5-4 and TRBJ2-2; 10 bases map to TRBD1. The J segment lost 7 bases and the V segment lost 5 bases, leaving 8 bases of the junction unmatched. This CDR3 spans 15 amino acids. Per germline, CDR1 SGHNT and CDR2 YYREEE (reference sequence).